This TCR beta chain was profiled in a study of T cells after yellow fever vaccination. TCRdb reanalysed the 5' RACE reads using MiXCR and keeps one entry per CDR3 protein. This sample has around 530,000 distinct CDR3 sequences, with roughly a sixth found just once. V was cut by 1 base and J by 0 bases, with 19 bases left in between. CDR1 is MNHEY and CDR2 is SMNVEV in the germline V gene (reference sequence). The CDR3 spans 19 residues. The sequence derives from a man aged 18 to 30 who received the YFV17D yellow fever vaccine. The chain uses TRBV27 and TRBJ2-1; possibly TRBD2 for D (6 bases). The sequences come from PBMCs, collected 4 to 5 days after the first yellow fever vaccination. CDR3 region: CASSLFRTKGEGSYNEQFF. In nucleotides, the CDR3 is TGTGCCAGCAGTTTATTTCGGACTAAGGGTGAAGGCTCCTACAATGAGCAGTTCTTC.